The sequence of this TCR beta chain was determined in a study of blood T cell repertoires in COVID-19 (TCRdb year 2020). Describing the broader study: Collaborator samples came from the United States, Italy and Spain and covered acute and convalescent phases of COVID-19. The prospective study material was composed of cDNA or gDNA derived from T cells, B-cell-depleted T cells, or PBMCs. Subjects who had been exposed to COVID-19, were actively infected with it, or had recovered from it provided the deeply sampled blood TCRbeta repertoires that made up the dataset. The repertoires were released in a freely available public database meant as a resource for research on the immune response to SARS-CoV-2. Samples were obtained from the ongoing ImmuneRACE study (first 160 participants) and from 1,000 to 1,500 subjects provided by 6 global collaborators. Sample metadata almost always included a de-identified subject ID, COVID-19 status, age in years and sex. Where HLA class I and class II types were available, the types were taken from metadata supplied by the sample provider, not from assay-based typing.

TCRbeta CDR3 regions were amplified from genomic DNA by means of the immunoSEQ Assay, a bias-controlled multiplex PCR. The source study handled its data this way. The number of nucleated cells in each sample was estimated from the amplification of reference gene primers within the assay. To quantify the absolute abundance of each unique TCRbeta CDR3 rearrangement, sequence reads were collapsed and filtered. Productive Simpson clonality was computed per sample as the square root of Simpson's diversity index over productive rearrangements. TCRdb carries this immuneACCESS record with in-frame sequences only. Its versions omit some clonotypes, under half of them owing to an unresolved V gene in the studies checked, with the rest unexplained. V and J calls and clone size are copied from that table; D and trimming were computed from the DNA. In this sample the table shows 80,000 to 100,000 clones, 78% of which occur a single time. The ten largest clones add up to less than 20% of the sample.

Each collaborating institution followed its own protocols to collect whole blood in K2EDTA tubes. Collaborator samples were shipped for TCRbeta analysis as frozen whole blood, isolated PBMCs, or DNA extracted from either sample type. Regarding this clone: Its specific antigen is unknown. No base-level quality is on record; no much larger clone is a single base apart.

The CDR3 spans 15 residues, from the cysteine through the phenylalanine. The read is trimmed to its CDR3 DNA, 45 bases read in frame from base 1. The germline ends are 14 bases apart after V is trimmed by 5 bases and J by 2 bases. Taken from the germline V gene (reference sequence), the CDR1 and CDR2 loops are PRHDT and FYEKMQ. Results and caveats for the whole study, not just this receptor: The quantity of clinical and demographic metadata differed by source and by participant and was supplied without curation.

Recombination joined TRBV13 with TRBJ2-3, with TRBD2 perhaps the D gene, on 6 matching bases. The specimen was peripheral blood. The sequence was obtained from a human donor in a cohort sampled during active COVID-19. The DNA sequence is as follows: TGTGCCAGCAGCGGGTCCCGGGACTTCACAGATACGCAGTATTTT. This encodes CASSGSRDFTDTQYF. Extended through the reference TRBV13 and TRBJ2-3 proteins, this CDR3 yields the full variable domain: AAGVIQSPRHLIKEKRETATLKCYPIPRHDTVYWYQQGPGQDPQFLISFYEKMQSDKGSIPDRFSAQQFSDYHSELNMSSLELGDSALYFCASSGSRDFTDTQYFGPGTRLTVL.